The following is a TCR beta chain sequence with its context. These data are taken from a study of blood T cell repertoires in COVID-19. Whole-study context: The samples span acute and convalescent COVID-19 from the United States, Italy and Spain. The analysed material was cDNA or gDNA that came from T cells, B-cell-depleted T cells, or PBMCs.

Clones were read by immunoSEQ multiplex PCR, and TCRdb kept only the in-frame ones, dropping some. The sample shows about 330,000 clones, more than 70% of them seen only once. The ends were cut back, 5 bases at V and 2 bases at J, with 22 bases in the middle. CDR1 is PRHDT, CDR2 FYEKMQ, per germline (reference sequence). This CDR3 is built from 18 residues. This clonotype originated in a woman between 45 and 60 years old with acute or convalescent COVID-19. Sequencing was carried out using peripheral blood. The J gene is TRBJ1-3, the V gene TRBV13; D gene ambiguous. The CDR3 DNA reads as TGTGCCAGCAGCCACGTAGGTTCGGGGAGTTCTGCTGGAAACACCATATATTTT. It codes for CASSHVGSGSSAGNTIYF.